The entry below describes one T cell receptor (beta chain). This clone may be a read error of a much larger clone one base away. This entry belongs to a study of early T cells in non-severe SARS-CoV-2 infection. Separate cDNA molecules each had unique molecular identifiers attached to them. TCRdb independently ran MiXCR on the 5' RACE reads; one entry per CDR3 protein. The profile shows 65,000 to 85,000 distinct CDR3 sequences, roughly 12% of them singletons. This CDR3 is built from 16 residues. The germline V gene encodes CDR1 MNHEY and CDR2 SMNVEV (reference sequence). The J segment lost 8 bases and the V segment lost 6 bases, leaving 9 bases of the junction unmatched.

Specimen: whole blood. The V gene is TRBV27, the J gene TRBJ2-1; 14 bases map to TRBD2. The TCR sequence derives from an adult who was a healthcare worker with PCR-confirmed SARS-CoV-2 infection or an uninfected control (not recorded which). Written as DNA, the CDR3 is TGTGCCAGCAGCCGACTGGGGACTAGCGGGAGAGATGAGCAGTTCTTC. Encoded protein: CASSRLGTSGRDEQFF.